This T cell receptor (beta chain) was observed in a study of blood T cell repertoires in COVID-19. Per the original methods: Estimated nucleated cell counts came from reference gene primer amplification. Assay: immunoSEQ multiplex PCR; the TCRdb copy retains only in-frame clones and omits some. Clone size and the V and J calls come from that table; the DNA yielded D and trimming. The sample records under 130,000 clones, around 89% being singletons. Trimming pared 5 bases from V and 2 bases from J, leaving 8 bases between. The CDR3 length is 13 residues. Germline-derived CDR1 and CDR2 are MDHEN and SYDVKM.

The rearrangement links TRBV28 to TRBJ2-3; D is uncertain. The receptor was derived from a woman aged 55-69 years with acute or convalescent COVID-19. Sequencing was carried out using peripheral blood. The CDR3 is CASSADNTDTQYF. The CDR3 DNA follows: TGTGCCAGCAGTGCAGATAACACAGATACGCAGTATTTT.